Detailed here is one T cell receptor beta chain. This record belongs to a study of blood T cell repertoires in COVID-19. The trim removed 4 bases at V and 4 bases at J, leaving 4 bases unmatched. There are 13 residues in the CDR3. Per the germline V gene, CDR1 is SQVTM and CDR2 is ANQGSEA. The table came from immunoSEQ multiplex PCR; TCRdb's copy has only in-frame clones and leaves some out. The sample records fewer than 50,000 clones, more than 65% being singletons. Source material: peripheral blood. The J gene is TRBJ2-3, the V gene TRBV29-1; 8 bases align to TRBD1. This TCR derives from a man older than 75 with acute or convalescent COVID-19. CDR3 DNA sequence: TGCAGCGTTGGACAGGGGCGAGCAGATACGCAGTATTTT. The encoded protein is CSVGQGRADTQYF.